These 17 T cell receptor beta chains originate from one sample sequenced in a study of blood T cells in healthy people across ages. Using a J-beta primer mix together with a sample-barcoded 5' primer, a second PCR was run for roughly 6 to 12 cycles. TCRdb used MiXCR to reprocess the 5' RACE reads, holding one entry per CDR3 protein. The sample records about 1.4 million distinct CDR3 sequences, approximately 63% being singletons. The sample was blood. All receptors derive from a young man in good health.

The genes are TRBV28 and TRBJ2-4; 7 bases align to TRBD2. The DNA matches TRBJ2-7 better at its end, which makes the J call doubtful. The length of the CDR3 is 14 residues. Germline-derived CDR1 and CDR2 are MDHEN and SYDVKM. As DNA, the CDR3 is TGTGCCAGCAGTTTAGGGGGGGTGGGGAACGAGCAGTACTTC. As protein: CASSLGGVGNEQYF.

This chain links TRBV12-5 with TRBJ2-5; 9 bases align to TRBD2. The CDR3 sequence is 16 residues long. Per the germline V gene, CDR1 is LGHNT and CDR2 is FRNRAP. V shed 0 bases, J shed 2 bases, and the junction held 4 bases outside the gene matches. CDR3: CASGLVLAGGQETQYF. CDR3 sequence (DNA): TGTGCTAGTGGTTTGGTTCTGGCGGGGGGGCAAGAGACCCAGTACTTC.

This chain links TRBV19 with TRBJ2-7; D unclear. The CDR3 contains 13 residues. Germline-derived CDR1 and CDR2 are LNHDA and SQIVND (reference sequence). The ends were cut back, 3 bases at V and 7 bases at J, with 13 bases in the middle. This CDR3 is CASSILGGFEQYF. The CDR3 nucleotides are TGTGCCAGTAGTATTCTAGGTGGTTTTGAGCAGTACTTC.

This rearrangement joins TRBV6-1 to TRBJ2-4, with 10 bases identical to TRBD2. The germline gives CDR1 MNHNS, CDR2 SASEGT. Trimming took 6 bases from V and 0 from J; bases not matched to a gene: 11. The CDR3 covers 18 residues. The CDR3 bases are TGTGCCAGCAGGGATCTAGCGGGAGCGGGGATAGCCAAAAACATTCAGTACTTC. Translating gives CASRDLAGAGIAKNIQYF.

The chain employs TRBV29-1 and TRBJ2-7; D call uncertain. The end of the DNA aligns better with TRBJ2-5, so the J call may be wrong. This CDR3 spans 11 amino acids. From germline, CDR1 is SQVTM and CDR2 ANQGSEA. In DNA, the CDR3 is TGCAGCGTGGACGGTAGGGAGACCCAGTACTTC. Translation: CSVDGRETQYF.

The sample holds many counts of this clonotype. This may arise from a read error, as a much more abundant clone is one base away. The chain joins TRBV6-2 or TRBV6-3 to TRBJ2-7; maybe TRBD2 (6 bases). The V end was cut by 4 bases, the J end by 6 bases, with 16 bases between. This CDR3 region has 14 residues. Germline V gene data show CDR1 as MNHEY and CDR2 as SVGEGT. CDR3 coding DNA: TGTGCCAGCAGTTCAGACGGGGGACGGTCCGAGCAGTACTTC. Translation gives CASSSDGGRSEQYF.

The chain uses TRBV25-1 and TRBJ1-5; maybe TRBD1 (6 bases). Germline lookup yields CDR1 MGHDK and CDR2 SYGVNS. The CDR3 has 14 residues. Trimming shortened V by 5 bases and J by 4 bases, and 12 bases separated the two germline ends. The CDR3 loop is CASSPLTGNQPQHF. The CDR3 coding sequence is TGTGCCAGCAGTCCGCTAACAGGGAATCAGCCCCAGCATTTT.

The chain combines TRBV12-3 or TRBV12-4 with TRBJ1-2; tentatively, D is TRBD1 (5 bases). The CDR3 is 12 residues long. The ends were cut back, 7 bases at V and 4 bases at J, with 10 bases in the middle. This CDR3 is CASTLQGYGYTF. CDR3 nucleotide sequence: TGTGCCAGCACCCTCCAGGGCTATGGCTACACCTTC.

This sequence joins TRBV7-2 and TRBJ1-5, with unresolved D. The ends were cut back, 6 bases at V and 3 bases at J, with 3 bases in the middle. CDR1 and CDR2 from the germline V gene are SGHTA and FQGNSA. The CDR3 contains 11 residues. The CDR3 sequence: CASRNNQPQHF. CDR3 sequence (DNA): TGTGCCAGCAGAAACAATCAGCCCCAGCATTTT.

The chain is built from TRBV10-3 and TRBJ2-1, with 7 positions matching TRBD1. From germline, CDR1 is ENHRY and CDR2 SYGVKD. This CDR3 region has 15 residues. After removal of 7 bases from V and 0 bases from J, the junction contained 6 bases not matched to a gene. CDR3 bases: TGTGCCATCACCAGGGACAGCAGCTCCTACAATGAGCAGTTCTTC. Its protein is CAITRDSSSYNEQFF.

The gene calls are TRBV10-1 and TRBJ1-2, with TRBD1 as a possible D gene (5 bases). The CDR3 totals 14 residues. The V end lost 2 bases, the J end lost 4 bases, and 11 bases lay between the germline ends. The V gene's germline CDR1 is WNHNN and CDR2 SYGVQD (reference sequence). The CDR3 DNA is TGCGCCAGCAGTGAGGGCAGGGTGCGCTATGGCTACACCTTC. This sequence encodes CASSEGRVRYGYTF.

This sequence joins TRBV7-9 and TRBJ2-7; D is perhaps TRBD1 (5 bases). In germline, CDR1 is SEHNR, CDR2 FQNEAQ (reference sequence). Trimming pared 4 bases from V and 0 bases from J, leaving 16 bases between. CDR3 length equals 16 residues. The CDR3 loop reads CASSSQAGLYSYEQYF. The DNA of the CDR3 is TGTGCCAGCAGCTCCCAGGCAGGGCTTTACTCCTACGAGCAGTACTTC.

V gene TRBV5-1 combines with J gene TRBJ1-2; TRBD1 is a possible D gene (5 bases). CDR1 is SGHRS and CDR2 is YFSETQ in the germline V gene. Trimming took off 0 bases at V and 4 bases at J, with 13 bases between the two ends. The CDR3 is 15 amino acids. For the CDR3, the DNA is TGCGCCAGCAGCTTGGGGACAAGTCAGACCTATGGCTACACCTTC. Amino acids: CASSLGTSQTYGYTF.

The CDR3 here is CASSFLRGSSYNEQFF. CDR3 DNA: TGTGCCAGCAGCTTCCTGCGGGGGAGCTCCTACAATGAGCAGTTCTTC. J is TRBJ2-1 and V is TRBV7-8; 7 bases match TRBD2. Germline CDR1 reads SGHVS; CDR2 reads FQNEAQ. This CDR3 is 16 amino acids long. V dropped 3 bases and J dropped 0; count of bases not matched to a gene: 5. Combining the CDR3 with reference TRBV7-8 and TRBJ2-1 gives the whole variable domain GAGVSQSPRYKVAKRGQDVALRCDPISGHVSLFWYQQALGQGPEFLTYFQNEAQLDKSGLPSDRFFAERPEGSVSTLKIQRTQQEDSAVYLCASSFLRGSSYNEQFFGPGTRLTVL.

This clonotype was found a few times. The chain recombines TRBV24-1 with TRBJ2-1; D possibly uses TRBD1 or TRBD2 (5 bases each). From germline, CDR1 is KGHDR and CDR2 SFDVKD. The V and J ends lost 3 bases and 8 bases respectively, with 19 bases between them. The CDR3 extends over 16 amino acids. The CDR3 region is CATSDALGGRRDEQFF. CDR3 bases: TGTGCCACCAGTGATGCCCTTGGGGGTCGTCGGGATGAGCAGTTCTTC.

To note about this clonotype: One junction end disagrees with the germline gene, perhaps due to a read error. This chain links TRBV4-1 with TRBJ1-2; D not resolved. Germline lookup yields CDR1 MGHRA and CDR2 YSYEKL. This CDR3 has 13 amino acids. CDR3 residues: CASSQDLGTGDTF. The CDR3 coding sequence is TGCGCCAGCAGCCAAGATCTAGGTACTGGCGACACCTTC.

The V gene is TRBV12-5, the J gene TRBJ2-5; TRBD1 might be the D (6 bases). The CDR3 spans 16 residues. Trimming took 6 bases from V and 7 from J, leaving 24 bases between them. Per germline, CDR1 LGHNT and CDR2 FRNRAP. CDR3 protein: CASGSWTATPRATQYF. DNA for the CDR3: TGTGCTAGTGGCTCTTGGACAGCCACTCCAAGAGCGACCCAGTACTTC. The full variable domain, in which reference TRBV12-5 and TRBJ2-5 provide the parts outside the CDR3, is DARVTQTPRHKVTEMGQEVTMRCQPILGHNTVFWYRQTMMQGLELLAYFRNRAPLDDSGMPKDRFSAEMPDATLATLKIQPSEPRDSAVYFCASGSWTATPRATQYFGPGTRLLVL.